This T cell receptor beta chain is from a study of cytomegalovirus exposure and HLA in healthy donors. CDR1 and CDR2 (germline): MDHEN, SYDVKM. V lost 5 bases, J lost 2 bases, and 11 bases stayed unmatched. This CDR3 is 17 amino acids long. The assay was immunoSEQ multiplex PCR, and TCRdb's table has in-frame clones only and misses some. This sample has roughly 98,000 clones; over 75% occur once, and the top ten carry about 5.7%. The chain combines TRBV28 with TRBJ2-2; TRBD1 matches 7 bases. The sequenced material came from PBMCs. This TCR came from a man between 18 and 35 years old in good health and CMV-seropositive. The CDR3 nucleotides are TGTGCCAGCAGTAAAGATGGGACAGACCTAAACACCGGGGAGCTGTTTTTT. It translates to CASSKDGTDLNTGELFF.